The following is a TCR beta chain sequence with its context. This sample stems from a study of T cell responses to AZD1222 COVID-19 vaccine. Libraries were prepared by immunoSEQ multiplex PCR; TCRdb keeps only in-frame clonotypes and omits some of them. The data show 150,000 to 180,000 clones, under 95% seen once. The germline CDR1 and CDR2 sequences are SGDLS and YYNGEE. Trimming took 2 bases from V and 0 from J, leaving 12 bases between them. The length of the CDR3 is 16 residues. Sequenced here: peripheral blood, sampled on day 0 of AZD1222 vaccination. This TCR was recovered from an adult in good health. This chain joins TRBV9 and TRBJ2-1; TRBD2 is a possible D gene (6 bases). CDR3 bases: TGTGCCAGCAGCGTGGGGGACTCACGCTCCTACAATGAGCAGTTCTTC. Translating it yields CASSVGDSRSYNEQFF. The full variable domain, completed using reference TRBV9 and TRBJ2-1, is DSGVTQTPKHLITATGQRVTLRCSPRSGDLSVYWYQQSLDQGLQFLIQYYNGEERAKGNILERFSAQQFPDLHSELNLSSLELGDSALYFCASSVGDSRSYNEQFFGPGTRLTVL.